This TCR beta chain was retrieved from a study of cytomegalovirus exposure and HLA in healthy donors. A multiplex PCR was run with 60 Vbeta primers and 13 Jbeta primers. Clones were read by immunoSEQ multiplex PCR, and TCRdb kept only the in-frame ones, dropping some. The sample carries some 97,000 clones, 60% to 80% recorded once. Remarks on this clone: Its antigen is not known.

Findings and caveats of the study: Follow-up analysis later connected one missense variant in DCLRE1C with trimming of TCR beta V- and J-genes. By HLA locus, TCR association rates varied in a later analysis, with DRB1 showing the most and HLA-C the fewest. Per published accounts, TCR beta sequences correctly predicted the HLA-A and HLA-B alleles of most subjects. Further analysis was carried out later, and it showed several of the most significant clusters appearing linked to common viral pathogens.

Germline CDR1 is SGDLS and CDR2 is YYNGEE. V lost 0 bases to trimming and J lost 4 bases, with 12 bases between them. CDR3 length: 15 amino acids. The chain uses TRBV9 and TRBJ2-3; no clear D gene. This clonotype was obtained from a woman aged 18-29 years in good health and CMV-seropositive. Sequencing was done on a sample of PBMCs. CDR3 coding DNA: TGTGCCAGCAGCGTAGCCCCCTTACTATCAGATACGCAGTATTTT. This translates into CASSVAPLLSDTQYF.